A single T cell receptor (beta chain) is shown here with its context. This sample is drawn from a study of blood T cell repertoires in COVID-19. Study in general: Whether acute or convalescent, the COVID-19 samples came from the United States, Italy and Spain.

Germline CDR1 KGHSH, CDR2 LQKENI. There are 16 residues in the CDR3. Trimming cost V 3 bases and J 3 bases, with 17 bases left between them. TCRdb's copy holds only in-frame clones and misses some; the assay was immunoSEQ multiplex PCR. The sample has about 400,000 clones, roughly 86% seen once. This receptor was taken from a woman aged 35 to 49 with acute COVID-19. The chain recombines TRBV18 with TRBJ1-2, with D maybe TRBD1 (5 bases). Material: PBMCs or T cells enriched from blood (not recorded which). In nucleotides, the CDR3 is TGTGCCAGCTCACCGTCTGGAGGGGCCAAGGACTATGGCTACACCTTC. Its translation: CASSPSGGAKDYGYTF. Filled out from reference TRBV18 and TRBJ1-2, the complete variable domain reads NAGVMQNPRHLVRRRGQEARLRCSPMKGHSHVYWYRQLPEEGLKFMVYLQKENIIDESGMPKERFSAEFPKEGPSILRIQQVVRGDSAAYFCASSPSGGAKDYGYTFGSGTRLTVV.